Presented here are 28 T cell receptor beta chains from one specimen sequenced in a study of T cells in Graves' hyperthyroidism and ophthalmopathy. RNA transcripts provided the source from which TCR beta CDR3 regions were amplified. During a first-round RT-PCR of the TCR CDR3, the HTBI primer set was used. MiXCR was run by TCRdb on the multiplex PCR reads, yielding one entry per CDR3 protein. The table records hundreds of thousands of distinct CDR3 sequences, roughly 13% of them present only once. What was sequenced was blood. Receptors were obtained from a woman under 30 with Graves' hyperthyroidism.

This clonotype has at least ten counts. The CDR3 reads CASSPRVDTEAFF. DNA for the CDR3: TGTGCCAGCAGCCCCCGAGTAGACACTGAAGCTTTCTTT. The V and J genes are TRBV9 and TRBJ1-1; D remains ambiguous. The CDR3 totals 13 residues. Trimming took 4 bases from V and 3 from J, leaving 10 bases between them. Germline CDR1 SGDLS, CDR2 YYNGEE.

This clonotype was seen a handful of times. The chain employs TRBV18 and TRBJ1-1; D possibly corresponds to TRBD1 (5 bases). Germline CDR1 is KGHSH and CDR2 is LQKENI. This CDR3 comprises 13 residues. The germline V and J ends were trimmed by 0 bases and 12 bases, with 14 bases remaining between them. The CDR3 nucleotides read TGTGCCAGCTCACCACCGGGGCGCATAGTCCCTTTCTTT. Protein sequence: CASSPPGRIVPFF. The complete variable domain, with remaining parts taken from reference TRBV18 and TRBJ1-1, reads NAGVMQNPRHLVRRRGQEARLRCSPMKGHSHVYWYRQLPEEGLKFMVYLQKENIIDESGMPKERFSAEFPKEGPSILRIQQVVRGDSAAYFCASSPPGRIVPFFGQGTRLTVV.

The chain links TRBV28 to TRBJ2-5; unclear D gene. CDR1 and CDR2 from the germline V gene are MDHEN and SYDVKM. The germline V and J ends were trimmed by 2 bases and 5 bases, with 9 bases remaining between them. The CDR3 is made up of 13 amino acids. CDR3 in amino acids: CASSLVVPETQYF. The CDR3 bases are TGTGCCAGCAGTTTAGTCGTCCCTGAGACCCAGTACTTC.

This clonotype was seen at least ten times. The rearrangement uses TRBV5-1 and TRBJ2-1, with 11 positions matching TRBD1. The CDR3 spans 15 residues. The V gene's germline CDR1 is SGHRS and CDR2 YFSETQ. V trimming: 4 bases; J trimming: 8 bases; junction bases outside the gene matches: 8. CDR3 nucleotide sequence: TGCGCCAGCAGCAAGTGGGGACAGGGGGTTGATGAGCAGTTCTTC. Translating it yields CASSKWGQGVDEQFF.

This clonotype was seen more than once but under ten times. This chain uses TRBV6-2 or TRBV6-3 with TRBJ1-2; D is uncertain. The CDR3 spans 11 residues. CDR1 and CDR2 (germline): MNHEY, SVGEGT. V lost 8 bases to trimming and J lost 1 base, with 5 bases between them. The CDR3 protein is CASAVNYGYTF. CDR3 coding DNA: TGTGCCAGCGCGGTTAACTATGGCTACACCTTC.

The V and J genes are TRBV7-2 and TRBJ1-3; 8 bases align to TRBD1. Looked up from germline, CDR1 is SGHTA and CDR2 is FQGNSA. Germline trimming cut 2 bases from V and 1 base from J; bases unmatched to any gene: 1. CDR3 length: 15 residues. The DNA for the CDR3 is TGTGCCAGCAGCTTATGGGACAGGTCTGGAAACACCATATATTTT. Encoded protein: CASSLWDRSGNTIYF. Variable domain in full (rest from reference TRBV7-2 and TRBJ1-3): GAGVSQSPSNKVTEKGKDVELRCDPISGHTALYWYRQSLGQGLEFLIYFQGNSAPDKSGLPSDRFSAERTGGSVSTLTIQRTQQEDSAVYLCASSLWDRSGNTIYFGEGSWLTVV.

In its sample, this clonotype was seen many times. The chain links TRBV5-6 to TRBJ2-7; D gene unclear. This CDR3 has 11 amino acids. V gave up 0 bases and J gave up 7 bases, with 5 bases separating them. CDR1 is SGHDT and CDR2 is YYEEEE in the germline V gene. CDR3 amino acids: CASSLEAEQYF. The DNA for the CDR3 is TGTGCCAGCAGCTTGGAAGCTGAGCAGTACTTC.

This clonotype was picked up many times. J is TRBJ2-3 and V is TRBV13; 10 bases match TRBD2. The germline V gene has CDR1 PRHDT and CDR2 FYEKMQ (reference sequence). Trimming took 4 bases from V and 2 from J; bases not matched to a gene: 9. CDR3 size: 17 residues. This chain's CDR3 is CASSSPIGLAVTDTQYF. CDR3 coding DNA: TGTGCCAGCAGCTCTCCGATTGGACTAGCGGTCACAGATACGCAGTATTTT.

This clonotype has at least ten counts. The chain links TRBV5-6 to TRBJ1-6, with a weak D call TRBD1 (5 bases). CDR3 length: 16 amino acids. CDR1 and CDR2 (germline): SGHDT, YYEEEE. The germline V and J ends were trimmed by 2 bases and 4 bases, with 13 bases remaining between them. CDR3 sequence: CASSFGGATYNSPLHF. As DNA, the CDR3 is TGTGCCAGCAGCTTCGGAGGGGCTACATATAATTCACCCCTCCACTTT.

This clonotype occurred many times. The chain couples TRBV28 to TRBJ1-6; D gene unclear. The germline V gene has CDR1 MDHEN and CDR2 SYDVKM. Trimming took 3 bases from V and 7 from J, leaving 19 bases between them. CDR3 length: 17 residues. As DNA, the CDR3 is TGTGCCAGCAGTTTTCAGGCCGGGAAGGGCCTAAATTCACCCCTCCACTTT. Translating gives CASSFQAGKGLNSPLHF.

In this sample, this clonotype turned up a few times. V and J are TRBV6-2 or TRBV6-3 and TRBJ2-1, with TRBD1 as a possible D gene (7 bases). The germline V and J ends were trimmed by 3 bases and 6 bases, with 21 bases remaining between them. This CDR3 contains 17 residues. Germline CDR1 and CDR2: MNHEY and SVGEGT. CDR3 nucleotide sequence: TGTGCCAGCAGTTATTGGGGGGTGACAGGGCCTCTCAATGAGCAGTTCTTC. Protein: CASSYWGVTGPLNEQFF.

At least ten counts were recorded for this clonotype. V gene TRBV20-1 combines with J gene TRBJ2-1; D tentatively reads TRBD1 or TRBD2 (5 bases each). Looked up from germline, CDR1 is DFQATT and CDR2 is SNEGSKA (reference sequence). The ends were cut back, 8 bases at V and 0 bases at J, with 14 bases in the middle. There are 14 residues in the CDR3. The CDR3 spells CSIGDGTSYNEQFF. As DNA, the CDR3 is TGCAGTATAGGGGACGGGACCTCCTACAATGAGCAGTTCTTC.

This clonotype was found many times. The V and J genes are TRBV12-3 or TRBV12-4 and TRBJ1-1; D is uncertain. Trimming removed 6 bases from V and 2 bases from J, with 16 bases in between. The CDR3 covers 15 residues. Here the CDR3 reads CASSRAYGGNTEAFF. CDR3 nucleotide sequence: TGTGCCAGCAGCCGAGCCTATGGCGGAAACACTGAAGCTTTCTTT.

This rearrangement joins TRBV7-3 to TRBJ1-2; D gene uncertain. CDR3 size: 12 residues. Germline CDR1 reads SGHTA; CDR2 reads FQGTGA. Trimming removed 4 bases from V and 5 bases from J, with 8 bases in between. In nucleotides, the CDR3 is TGTGCCAGCAGCTGCCTGATGTATGGCTACACCTTC. Encoded protein: CASSCLMYGYTF. Together with reference TRBV7-3 and TRBJ1-2, the CDR3 gives the full variable domain: GAGVSQTPSNKVTEKGKYVELRCDPISGHTALYWYRQSLGQGPEFLIYFQGTGAADDSGLPNDRFFAVRPEGSVSTLKIQRTERGDSAVYLCASSCLMYGYTFGSGTRLTVV.

This clonotype was counted many times. The V gene is TRBV7-2, the J gene TRBJ2-2, with 8 bases fitting TRBD1. The germline gives CDR1 SGHTA, CDR2 FQGNSA. With V trimmed by 5 bases and J by 4 bases, 6 bases remained unmatched. This CDR3 region has 15 residues. The CDR3, as DNA: TGTGCCAGCAGCCCCGGGACAGGTACCACCGGGGAGCTGTTTTTT. Amino acid sequence: CASSPGTGTTGELFF.

This clonotype was detected only a few times. The chain is built from TRBV15 and TRBJ2-3; the D is unclear. The V and J ends lost 3 bases and 1 base respectively, with 5 bases between them. Germline V gene sequence: CDR1 LNHNV, CDR2 YYDKDF (reference sequence). There are 13 residues in the CDR3. The CDR3 sequence is CATSSYRTDTQYF. The CDR3 DNA follows: TGTGCCACCAGCAGTTACCGCACAGATACGCAGTATTTT.

This clonotype was counted many times. The chain joins TRBV5-1 to TRBJ1-6; no clear D. Germline V lookup: CDR1 SGHRS, CDR2 YFSETQ. This CDR3 is built from 14 residues. Trimming took off 0 bases at V and 13 bases at J, with 14 bases between the two ends. The CDR3 region is CASSLGGVEAPLHF. CDR3 in DNA: TGCGCCAGCAGCTTGGGGGGTGTCGAGGCCCCCCTCCACTTT.

Of note for this clonotype: The junction does not match germline at one end; this may be a read error. This sequence joins TRBV7-7 and TRBJ2-7; tentative D call: TRBD1 (6 bases). Germline CDR1 and CDR2: SSHAT and FNYEAQ (reference sequence). This CDR3 has 13 residues. In DNA, the CDR3 is TGTGCTAGCAGTAGAGATACAGGGACCTCGCAGTACTTC. It encodes CASSRDTGTSQYF.

This clonotype was observed a few times. The chain has TRBV9 and TRBJ2-5; the D gene is possibly TRBD1 (7 bases). Germline V gene data show CDR1 as SGDLS and CDR2 as YYNGEE. There are 16 residues in the CDR3. V was cut by 0 bases and J by 2 bases, with 14 bases left in between. The CDR3 DNA reads as TGTGCCAGCAGCGTAGTGGAGGGGGCTGGTCAAGAGACCCAGTACTTC. Its protein product is CASSVVEGAGQETQYF. Filled out from reference TRBV9 and TRBJ2-5, the complete variable domain reads DSGVTQTPKHLITATGQRVTLRCSPRSGDLSVYWYQQSLDQGLQFLIQYYNGEERAKGNILERFSAQQFPDLHSELNLSSLELGDSALYFCASSVVEGAGQETQYFGPGTRLLVL.

This clonotype has only a few counts. V usage is TRBV20-1 and J usage is TRBJ2-1; 13 bases are a match to TRBD2. J lost 4 bases, V lost 4 bases, and 1 base had no gene match. Germline CDR1 and CDR2: DFQATT and SNEGSKA (reference sequence). This CDR3 has 14 residues. CDR3 sequence reads: CSATLAGGYNEQFF. For the CDR3, the DNA is TGCAGTGCTACACTAGCGGGGGGGTACAATGAGCAGTTCTTC.

This clonotype has ten or more counts. The chain recombines TRBV7-2 with TRBJ2-2, with D unclear. Germline CDR1 is SGHTA and CDR2 is FQGNSA. There are 16 residues in the CDR3. Deletions cut 2 bases from V and 2 bases from J, with 12 bases between. The CDR3: CASSLRIQSNTGELFF. CDR3 nucleotides: TGTGCCAGCAGCTTAAGGATCCAGAGTAACACCGGGGAGCTGTTTTTT.

This clonotype was counted at least ten times. The gene calls are TRBV7-3 and TRBJ2-3, with 10 bases that match TRBD2. This CDR3 spans 17 amino acids. J lost 3 bases, V lost 1 base, and 7 bases had no gene match. Germline V gene data show CDR1 as SGHTA and CDR2 as FQGTGA. The DNA of the CDR3 is TGTGCCAGCAGCTTAATAGGGCTAGCGGGAGAAACAGATACGCAGTATTTT. As protein: CASSLIGLAGETDTQYF. Filled out from reference TRBV7-3 and TRBJ2-3, the complete variable domain reads GAGVSQTPSNKVTEKGKYVELRCDPISGHTALYWYRQSLGQGPEFLIYFQGTGAADDSGLPNDRFFAVRPEGSVSTLKIQRTERGDSAVYLCASSLIGLAGETDTQYFGPGTRLTVL.

In its sample, this clonotype was seen many times. At one boundary the junction diverges from the germline segment, which might be a read error. V is TRBV6-2 or TRBV6-3 and J is TRBJ2-3; TRBD2 agrees at 11 bases. Germline lookup yields CDR1 MNHEY and CDR2 SVGEGT. This CDR3 contains 16 residues. The CDR3 region has the DNA TGTGCCAGCAGCTACTTGACTAGCGGGATCACAGATACGCAGTATTTT. It codes for CASSYLTSGITDTQYF.

There are many counts of this clonotype. The V call is TRBV5-1, the J call TRBJ2-5; tentative D call: TRBD1 (6 bases). The CDR3 contains 14 residues. Germline-derived CDR1 and CDR2 are SGHRS and YFSETQ. Trimming stripped 4 bases from V and 5 bases from J, with 15 bases between. As DNA, the CDR3 is TGCGCCAGCAGCGGGGACACCTTCGAGGAGACCCAGTACTTC. Its protein is CASSGDTFEETQYF.

The chain is built from TRBV29-1 and TRBJ2-7, with 12 bases that match TRBD2. CDR3 length: 15 amino acids. The germline V gene encodes CDR1 SQVTM and CDR2 ANQGSEA. Trimming took 4 bases from V and 2 from J; bases not matched to a gene: 6. The CDR3 region is CSVVPSGRAAYEQYF. As DNA, the CDR3 is TGCAGCGTTGTCCCTAGCGGGAGGGCCGCCTACGAGCAGTACTTC.

This clonotype showed up many times. The rearrangement links TRBV28 to TRBJ2-7; TRBD1 might be the D (6 bases). The germline V gene encodes CDR1 MDHEN and CDR2 SYDVKM. V was shortened by 6 bases and J by 0 bases, with 9 bases between the two germline ends. The CDR3 is 13 residues long. CDR3 region: CASRQGNSYEQYF. DNA of the CDR3: TGTGCCAGCAGGCAGGGGAACTCCTACGAGCAGTACTTC.

This clonotype was observed many times. The chain joins TRBV7-9 to TRBJ2-7; tentative D call: TRBD2 (6 bases). The CDR3 has 16 residues. Germline V CDR1 and CDR2: SEHNR, FQNEAQ (reference sequence). The ends were cut back, 5 bases at V and 6 bases at J, with 23 bases in the middle. CDR3 region: CASSISGTDLGGEQYF. The DNA of the CDR3 is TGTGCCAGCAGCATCTCTGGGACGGATCTCGGGGGCGAGCAGTACTTC.

V and J are TRBV28 and TRBJ2-5; 12 nucleotides align to TRBD2. The V gene's germline CDR1 is MDHEN and CDR2 SYDVKM. V shed 7 bases, J shed 1 base, and the junction held 10 bases outside the gene matches. The CDR3 has 17 amino acids. The CDR3 here is CASKSSGGASGQETQYF. DNA of the CDR3: TGTGCCAGCAAATCTAGCGGGGGGGCCTCAGGCCAAGAGACCCAGTACTTC.